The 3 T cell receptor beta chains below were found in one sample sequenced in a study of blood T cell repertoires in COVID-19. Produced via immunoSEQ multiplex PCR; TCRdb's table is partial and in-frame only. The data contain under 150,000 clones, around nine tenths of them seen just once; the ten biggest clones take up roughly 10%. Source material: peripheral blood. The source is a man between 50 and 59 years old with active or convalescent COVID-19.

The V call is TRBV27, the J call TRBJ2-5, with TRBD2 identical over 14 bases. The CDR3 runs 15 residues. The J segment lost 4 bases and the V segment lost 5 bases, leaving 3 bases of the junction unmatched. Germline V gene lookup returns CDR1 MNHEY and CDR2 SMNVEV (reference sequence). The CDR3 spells CASSRLAGGLETQYF. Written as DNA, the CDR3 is TGTGCCAGCAGTCGACTAGCGGGAGGGCTAGAGACCCAGTACTTC.

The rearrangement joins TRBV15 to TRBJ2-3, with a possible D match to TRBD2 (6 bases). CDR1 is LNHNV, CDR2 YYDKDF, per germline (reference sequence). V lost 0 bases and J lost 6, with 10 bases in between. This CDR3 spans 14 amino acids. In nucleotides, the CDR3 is TGTGCCACCAGCAGAGAGGACCGGGGGGATACGCAGTATTTT. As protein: CATSREDRGDTQYF. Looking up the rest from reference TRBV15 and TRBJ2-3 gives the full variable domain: DAMVIQNPRYQVTQFGKPVTLSCSQTLNHNVMYWYQQKSSQAPKLLFHYYDKDFNNEADTPDNFQSRRPNTSFCFLDIRSPGLGDTAMYLCATSREDRGDTQYFGPGTRLTVL.

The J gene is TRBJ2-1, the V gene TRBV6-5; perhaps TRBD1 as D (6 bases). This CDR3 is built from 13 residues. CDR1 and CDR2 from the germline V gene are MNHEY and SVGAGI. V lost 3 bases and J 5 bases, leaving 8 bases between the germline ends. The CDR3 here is CASSYNRDNEQFF. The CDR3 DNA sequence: TGTGCCAGCAGTTATAACAGGGACAATGAGCAGTTCTTC.